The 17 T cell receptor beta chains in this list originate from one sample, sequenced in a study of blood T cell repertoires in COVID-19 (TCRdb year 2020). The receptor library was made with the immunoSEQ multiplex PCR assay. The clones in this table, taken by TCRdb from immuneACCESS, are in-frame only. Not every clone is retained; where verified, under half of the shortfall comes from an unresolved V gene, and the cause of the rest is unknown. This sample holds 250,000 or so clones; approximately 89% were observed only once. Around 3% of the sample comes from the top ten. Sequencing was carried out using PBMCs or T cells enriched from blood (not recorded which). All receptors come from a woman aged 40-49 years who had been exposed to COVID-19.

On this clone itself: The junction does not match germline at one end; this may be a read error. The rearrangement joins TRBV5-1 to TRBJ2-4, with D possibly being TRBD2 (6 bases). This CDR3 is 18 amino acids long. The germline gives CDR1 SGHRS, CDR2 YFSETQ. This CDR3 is CASSPGLAAPLAKNIQYF. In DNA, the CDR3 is TGTGCCAGCAGCCCAGGATTAGCGGCGCCCCTAGCCAAAAACATTCAGTACTTC. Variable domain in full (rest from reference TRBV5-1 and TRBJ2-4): KAGVTQTPRYLIKTRGQQVTLSCSPISGHRSVSWYQQTPGQGLQFLFEYFSETQRNKGNFPGRFSGRQFSNSRSEMNVSTLELGDSALYLCASSPGLAAPLAKNIQYFGAGTRLSVL.

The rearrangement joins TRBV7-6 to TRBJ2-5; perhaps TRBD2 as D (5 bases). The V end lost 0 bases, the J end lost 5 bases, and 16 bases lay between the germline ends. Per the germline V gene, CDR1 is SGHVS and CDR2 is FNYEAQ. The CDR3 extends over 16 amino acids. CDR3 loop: CASSLAAPGWAETQYF. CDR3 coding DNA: TGTGCCAGCAGCTTAGCTGCGCCGGGGTGGGCCGAGACCCAGTACTTC. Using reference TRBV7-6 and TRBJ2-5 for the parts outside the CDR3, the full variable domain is GAGVSQSPRYKVTKRGQDVALRCDPISGHVSLYWYRQALGQGPEFLTYFNYEAQQDKSGLPNDRFSAERPEGSISTLTIQRTEQRDSAMYRCASSLAAPGWAETQYFGPGTRLLVL.

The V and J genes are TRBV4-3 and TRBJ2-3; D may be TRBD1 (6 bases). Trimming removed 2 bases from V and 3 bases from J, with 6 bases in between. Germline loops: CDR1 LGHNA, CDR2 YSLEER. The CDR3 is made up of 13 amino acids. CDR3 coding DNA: TGCGCCAGCAGCCAAACAGGGACAGATACGCAGTATTTT. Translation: CASSQTGTDTQYF.

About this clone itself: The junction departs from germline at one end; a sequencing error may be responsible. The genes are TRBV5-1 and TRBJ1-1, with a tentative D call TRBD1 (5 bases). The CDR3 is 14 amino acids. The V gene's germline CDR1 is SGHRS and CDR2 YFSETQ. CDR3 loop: CASSLSGRGTEAFF. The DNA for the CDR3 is TGTGCCAGCAGCTTGAGTGGAAGGGGCACTGAAGCTTTCTTT.

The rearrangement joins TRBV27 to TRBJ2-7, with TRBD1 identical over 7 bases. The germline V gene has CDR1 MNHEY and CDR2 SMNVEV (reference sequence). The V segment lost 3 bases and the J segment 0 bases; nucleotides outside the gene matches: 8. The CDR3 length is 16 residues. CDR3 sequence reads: CASSFRTGAFSYEQYF. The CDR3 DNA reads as TGTGCCAGCAGTTTCCGAACAGGGGCATTCTCCTACGAGCAGTACTTC.

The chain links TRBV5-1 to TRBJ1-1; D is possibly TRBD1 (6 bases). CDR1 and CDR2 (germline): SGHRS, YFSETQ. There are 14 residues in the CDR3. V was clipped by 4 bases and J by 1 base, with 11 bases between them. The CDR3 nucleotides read TGCGCCAGCAGCCCCGGACAGCAGAACACTGAAGCTTTCTTT. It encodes CASSPGQQNTEAFF.

The CDR3 DNA is TGTGCCAGCAGTGAAGGGGCTAGCCGCCATAACAATGAGCAGTTCTTC. Translation: CASSEGASRHNNEQFF. The J gene is TRBJ2-1, the V gene TRBV2; TRBD2 might be the D (5 bases). The CDR3 is 16 amino acids. Germline V gene sequence: CDR1 SNHLY, CDR2 FYNNEI. Trimming stripped 1 base from V and 5 bases from J, with 15 bases between.

The CDR3 reads CASSPERLAGSGELFF. The CDR3 nucleotides read TGTGCCAGCAGCCCCGAGCGACTAGCGGGGTCCGGGGAGCTGTTTTTT. The chain carries TRBV5-4 and TRBJ2-2, with 11 bases lining up with TRBD2. Trimming at V came to 4 bases and at J to 6 bases, leaving 8 bases not matched to a gene. The CDR3 is 16 amino acids. Per germline, CDR1 SGHNT and CDR2 YYREEE (reference sequence).

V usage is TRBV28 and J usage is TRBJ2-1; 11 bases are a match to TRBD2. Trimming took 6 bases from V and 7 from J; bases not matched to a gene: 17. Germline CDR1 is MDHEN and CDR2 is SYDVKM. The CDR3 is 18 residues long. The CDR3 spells CASSSPGLAGGPGNEQFF. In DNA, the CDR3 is TGTGCCAGCAGCTCCCCGGGGTTAGCGGGAGGGCCAGGGAATGAGCAGTTCTTC.

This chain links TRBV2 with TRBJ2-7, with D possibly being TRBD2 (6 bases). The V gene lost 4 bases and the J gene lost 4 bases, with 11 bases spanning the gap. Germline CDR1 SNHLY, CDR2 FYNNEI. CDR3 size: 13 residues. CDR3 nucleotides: TGTGCCAGCAGTGCATGGACTAAGTACGAGCAGTACTTC. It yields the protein CASSAWTKYEQYF.

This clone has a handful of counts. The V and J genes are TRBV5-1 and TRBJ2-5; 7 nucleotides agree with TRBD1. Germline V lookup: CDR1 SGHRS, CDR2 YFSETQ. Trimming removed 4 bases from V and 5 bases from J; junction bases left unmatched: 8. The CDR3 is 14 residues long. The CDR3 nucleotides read TGCGCCAGCAGCGCGTACAGGGGTGGGGAGACCCAGTACTTC. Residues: CASSAYRGGETQYF.

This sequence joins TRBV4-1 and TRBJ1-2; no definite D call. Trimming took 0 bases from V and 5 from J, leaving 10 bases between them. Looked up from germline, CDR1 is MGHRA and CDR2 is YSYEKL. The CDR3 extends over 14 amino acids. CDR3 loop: CASSQETAAYGYTF. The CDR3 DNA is TGCGCCAGCAGCCAAGAGACTGCCGCTTATGGCTACACCTTC.

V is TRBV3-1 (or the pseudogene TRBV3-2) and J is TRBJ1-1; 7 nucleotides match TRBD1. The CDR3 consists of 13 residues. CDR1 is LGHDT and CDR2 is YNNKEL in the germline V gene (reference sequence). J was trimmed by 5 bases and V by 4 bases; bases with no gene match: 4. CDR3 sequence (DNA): TGTGCCAGCAGCCCCGGGACAGTTACTGAAGCTTTCTTT. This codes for CASSPGTVTEAFF.

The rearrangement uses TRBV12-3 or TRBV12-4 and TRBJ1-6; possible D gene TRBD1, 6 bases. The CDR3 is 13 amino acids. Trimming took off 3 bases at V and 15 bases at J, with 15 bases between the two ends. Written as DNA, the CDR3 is TGTGCCAGCAGTTTCGGTTTAAGGGACAACCTCCACTTT. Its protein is CASSFGLRDNLHF.

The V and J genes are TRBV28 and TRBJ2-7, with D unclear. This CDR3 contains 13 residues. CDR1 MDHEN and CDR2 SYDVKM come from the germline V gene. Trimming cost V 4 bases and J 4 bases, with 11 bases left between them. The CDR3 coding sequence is TGTGCCAGCAGTTCCCGGGTTTGGTACGAGCAGTACTTC. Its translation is CASSSRVWYEQYF.

The CDR3 is CASSLRPILAGAYLNEQFF. Written as DNA, the CDR3 is TGTGCCAGCAGCTTACGTCCAATCCTAGCGGGAGCGTATCTGAATGAGCAGTTCTTC. V and J are TRBV11-2 and TRBJ2-1, with TRBD2 matching 10 bases. Per the germline V gene, CDR1 is SGHAT and CDR2 is FQNNGV. The trim removed 2 bases at V and 7 bases at J, leaving 17 bases unmatched. The CDR3 contains 19 residues.

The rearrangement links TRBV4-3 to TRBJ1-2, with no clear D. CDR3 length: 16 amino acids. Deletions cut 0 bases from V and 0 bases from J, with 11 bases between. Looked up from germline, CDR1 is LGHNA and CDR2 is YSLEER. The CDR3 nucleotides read TGCGCCAGCAGCCAAGATCTTGGCATGACTAACTATGGCTACACCTTC. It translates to CASSQDLGMTNYGYTF.